The present entry profiles one T cell receptor (beta chain) with its context. The CDR3 spans 13 residues. With 5 bases removed from V and 1 base from J, the gap between germline ends came to 8 bases. In germline, CDR1 is SGHAT, CDR2 FQNNGV. Participant-given clinical history determined each cohort assignment. This specimen belongs to a study of blood T cell repertoires in COVID-19. Assay: immunoSEQ multiplex PCR; the TCRdb copy retains only in-frame clones and omits some. Of over 400,000 clones in the sample, 75% to 90% were seen once. Sequenced: PBMCs or T cells enriched from blood (not recorded which). This receptor was obtained from an older woman who had recovered from COVID-19. The chain links TRBV11-2 to TRBJ1-1; D perhaps matches TRBD1 (5 bases). The CDR3 nucleotides are TGTGCCAGCAGCCAACAGGAGAACACTGAAGCTTTCTTT. Protein: CASSQQENTEAFF.